This T cell receptor beta chain was recorded in a study of shared clonotypes between healthy human individuals. Study-level results: It was anticipated that sequencing depth would influence how many clonotypes donors shared. What limited the represented genetic and exposure-history diversity was the small number of donors.

Repertoires were generated with immunoSEQ multiplex PCR, while TCRdb's copy carries only in-frame clones and drops some. There are 1.5 million to 2.5 million clones in the sample; about 95% occur only once, and less than 1.5% lies in the top ten. Germline-derived CDR1 and CDR2 are MNHEY and SVGAGI. The CDR3 is 14 residues long. V lost 0 bases to trimming and J lost 4 bases, with 7 bases between them. CD8 cells classed as naive were CD45RO-negative and positively selected for CCR7, excluding terminally differentiated effector memory CD45RA+ cells. With respect to this clone: Antigen specificity is unknown. Other DNA sequences in this specimen translate into the identical CDR3.

The chain combines TRBV6-5 with TRBJ2-1, with D possibly TRBD2 on 6 matching bases. The receptor was isolated from a man between 18 and 29 years old in good health. Sequencing input: naive CD8+ T cells sorted from blood. In DNA, the CDR3 is TGTGCCAGCAGTTACTCGGAGGGGTACAATGAGCAGTTCTTC. Its translation: CASSYSEGYNEQFF.